This T cell receptor beta chain was sequenced during a study of CD8+ T cells in alopecia areata. Across the study: Severity scoring for treated patients was based on the percentage of affected scalp area.

Treatment: oral pan-JAK inhibitor, 5-10 mg twice daily. The germline V gene encodes CDR1 LNHNV and CDR2 YYDKDF (reference sequence). V shed 1 base and J shed 4 bases, with 6 bases lying between them. The CDR3 is 13 residues long. Extracted from the samples, RNA was reverse transcribed into cDNA to serve as the sequencing template. Method: immunoSEQ multiplex PCR; TCRdb's copy keeps in-frame clones and lacks some. The sample consists of 210,000 or so clones, over 60% of them appearing once. The source was CD4+ T cells sorted from blood, collected at approximately week 42, from a patient treated with tofacitinib. This receptor was obtained from a human donor with alopecia areata. J is TRBJ2-3 and V is TRBV15; D is uncertain. CDR3 loop: CATSRVRPDTQYF. The CDR3 bases are TGTGCCACCAGCAGAGTTAGACCAGATACGCAGTATTTT.